This TCR beta chain was identified during a study of OX40 agonist ivuxolimab in advanced cancers. In the study overall: At doses from 0.01 to 10 mg/kg, patients were given intravenous ivuxolimab every 2 weeks.

The germline CDR1 and CDR2 sequences are SQVTM and ANQGSEA. The length of the CDR3 is 14 residues. After removal of 5 bases from V and 2 bases from J, the junction contained 4 bases not matched to a gene. The table came from immunoSEQ multiplex PCR; TCRdb's copy has only in-frame clones and leaves some out. The sample records about 69,000 clones, more than 80% being singletons. This chain links TRBV29-1 with TRBJ2-7; 12 bases agree with TRBD2. This clonotype was sampled from an adult with an advanced solid tumor such as melanoma, head and neck, liver or kidney cancer. The specimen was CD4+ or CD8+ T cells sorted from blood, collected in a trial of the OX40 agonist ivuxolimab. CDR3 residues: CSVQTSGSAYEQYF. The CDR3 coding sequence is TGCAGCGTTCAGACTAGCGGGAGTGCCTACGAGCAGTACTTC.